This T cell receptor beta chain was documented in a study of T cell changes during pregnancy in multiple sclerosis. Per germline, CDR1 MNHEY and CDR2 SMNVEV (reference sequence). The CDR3 runs 18 residues. Trimming cost V 0 bases and J 0 bases; bases outside gene matches: 11. Clones were sequenced by immunoSEQ multiplex PCR, and TCRdb holds only the in-frame ones, with some missing. Among tens of thousands of clones, approximately 94% were seen once, and the ten largest hold over 2%. This clone has just one count. Sample: peripheral blood, taken in the second trimester of pregnancy. The rearrangement uses TRBV27 and TRBJ2-7, with 7 nucleotides matching TRBD1. This sequence was found in a female donor in good health, enrolled as a control in a pregnancy study. CDR3 amino acids: CASSLSFRTTGASYEQYF. CDR3 in DNA: TGTGCCAGCAGTTTATCTTTCAGAACAACAGGGGCCTCCTACGAGCAGTACTTC.